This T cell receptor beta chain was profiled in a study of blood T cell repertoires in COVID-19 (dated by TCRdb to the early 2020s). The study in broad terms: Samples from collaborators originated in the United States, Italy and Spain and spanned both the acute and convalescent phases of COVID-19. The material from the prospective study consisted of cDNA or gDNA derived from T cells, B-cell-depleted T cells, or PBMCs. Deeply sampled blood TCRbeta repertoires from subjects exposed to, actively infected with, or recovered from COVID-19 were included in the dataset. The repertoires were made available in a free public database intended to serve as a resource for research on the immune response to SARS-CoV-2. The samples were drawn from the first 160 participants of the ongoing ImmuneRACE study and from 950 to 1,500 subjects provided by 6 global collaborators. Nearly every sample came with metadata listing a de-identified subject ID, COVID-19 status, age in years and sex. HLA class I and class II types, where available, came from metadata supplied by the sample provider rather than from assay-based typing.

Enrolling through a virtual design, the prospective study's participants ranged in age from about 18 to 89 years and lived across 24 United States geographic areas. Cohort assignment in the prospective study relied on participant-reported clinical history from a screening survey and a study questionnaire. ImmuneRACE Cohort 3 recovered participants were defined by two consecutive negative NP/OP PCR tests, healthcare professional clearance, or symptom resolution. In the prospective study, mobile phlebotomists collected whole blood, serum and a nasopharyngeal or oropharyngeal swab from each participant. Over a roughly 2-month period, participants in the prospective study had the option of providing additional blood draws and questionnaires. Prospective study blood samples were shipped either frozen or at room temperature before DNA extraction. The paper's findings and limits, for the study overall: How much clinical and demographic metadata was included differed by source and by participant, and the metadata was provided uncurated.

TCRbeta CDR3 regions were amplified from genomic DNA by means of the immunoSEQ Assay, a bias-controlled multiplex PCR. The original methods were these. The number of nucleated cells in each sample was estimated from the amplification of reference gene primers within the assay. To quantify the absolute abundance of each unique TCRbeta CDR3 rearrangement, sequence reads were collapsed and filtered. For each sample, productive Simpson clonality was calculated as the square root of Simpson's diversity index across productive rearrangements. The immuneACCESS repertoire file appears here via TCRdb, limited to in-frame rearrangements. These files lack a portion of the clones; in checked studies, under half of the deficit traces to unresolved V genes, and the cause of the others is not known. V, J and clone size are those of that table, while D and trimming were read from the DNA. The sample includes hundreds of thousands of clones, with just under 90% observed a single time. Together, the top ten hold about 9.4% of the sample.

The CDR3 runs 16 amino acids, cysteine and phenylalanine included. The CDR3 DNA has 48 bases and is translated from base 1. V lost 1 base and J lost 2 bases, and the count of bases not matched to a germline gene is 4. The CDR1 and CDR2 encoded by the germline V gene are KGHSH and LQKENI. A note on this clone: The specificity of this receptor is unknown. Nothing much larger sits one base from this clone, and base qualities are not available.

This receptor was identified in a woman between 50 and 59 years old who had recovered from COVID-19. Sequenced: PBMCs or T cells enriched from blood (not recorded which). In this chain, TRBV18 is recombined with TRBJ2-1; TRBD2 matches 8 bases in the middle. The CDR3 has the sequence CASSPRQRGTYNEQFF. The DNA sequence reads TGTGCCAGCTCACCACGCCAGCGGGGGACCTACAATGAGCAGTTCTTC.